These T cell receptor beta chains were read from a single sample in a study of T cell repertoires in cytomegalovirus infection. TCRdb recomputed calls from the reads with MiXCR, one row per CDR3 protein. The sample lists around 280,000 distinct CDR3 sequences; around 10% were seen once. Sequenced: PBMCs. The receptors originated from a human donor in good health (CMV status not recorded). Some clones in this sample may be carry-over from other donors' samples. The CDR3 runs from the conserved cysteine through the conserved F or W. Each record gives: clone size, V gene, D gene, J gene, CDR3 DNA, CDR3 protein. A D gene is named only where the DNA matches it firmly. Part of the rows lack a size; the others show once, few, many or a class for expanded clones.

>many|TRBV7-2|.|TRBJ2-3
TGTGCCAGCACCGAAACAGATACGCAGTATTTT
CASTETDTQYF
>many|TRBV19|TRBD1|TRBJ1-1
TGTGCCAGTGCCGTGGGAACAGGGGGCCTTTGGCTAGAAGCTTTCTTT
CASAVGTGGLWLEAFF
>few|TRBV18|TRBD1|TRBJ1-5
TGTGCCAGCTCCCTCGGGACAGGGGGTACCAATCAGCCCCAGCATTTT
CASSLGTGGTNQPQHF
>.|TRBV6-4|.|TRBJ1-2
TGTGCCAGCAGTCACGGGACGGCAGGCTATGGCTACACCTTC
CASSHGTAGYGYTF
>many|TRBV4-1|.|TRBJ2-3
TGCGCCAGCAGCCAATTCAGCGATTATCCGTCTAGCACAGATACGCAGTATTTT
CASSQFSDYPSSTDTQYF
>many|TRBV20-1|.|TRBJ1-2
TGCAGTGCTAATCGGGACCCGAGGACAAGCTATGGCTACACCTTC
CSANRDPRTSYGYTF
>few|TRBV5-6|.|TRBJ1-1
TGTGCCAGCAACTCCGGGGTCATGAACACTGAAGCTTTCTTT
CASNSGVMNTEAFF
>.|TRBV29-1|.|TRBJ2-2
TGCAGCGTTCGTGGACCGAACCTCAACACCGGGGAGCTGTTTTTT
CSVRGPNLNTGELFF
>many|TRBV20-1|TRBD1|TRBJ2-5
TGCAGTGCTAGTCGGACAGGGGGCTACCAAGAGACCCAGTACTTC
CSASRTGGYQETQYF
>many|TRBV7-9|.|TRBJ1-2
TGTGCCAGCAGCCCTGACAGTACCTATGGCTACACCTTC
CASSPDSTYGYTF
>many|TRBV20-1|.|TRBJ1-2
TGCAGTGCGGACGTTAGCCTAAGGGCCTACACCTTC
CSADVSLRAYTF
>many|TRBV6-1|.|TRBJ1-5
TGTGCCAGCAGTGTTACAGACCCCGGGCCCCAGCATTTT
CASSVTDPGPQHF
>.|TRBV29-1|.|TRBJ2-7
TGCAGCGTCACTCCCCTGGTGGGGACCTACGAGCAGTACTTC
CSVTPLVGTYEQYF
>few|TRBV27|TRBD2|TRBJ2-1
TGTGCCAGCAGTTTTAAAGCGGGGGGTGCGGTATGGTGGGATGAGCAGTTCTTC
CASSFKAGGAVWWDEQFF
>few|TRBV12-3/TRBV12-4|.|TRBJ2-6
TGTGCCAGCAGTTTTCCCGGAGTTTCTGGGGCCAACGTCCTGACTTTC
CASSFPGVSGANVLTF
>many|TRBV4-2|.|TRBJ2-6
TGTGCCAGCAGCCAAGATGAGGGGCGTGGGGCCAACGTCCTGACTTTC
CASSQDEGRGANVLTF
>.|TRBV19|TRBD2|TRBJ2-3
TGTGCCAGTTCACCCCTCAAGCGGGGGGGTAGCACAGATACGCAGTATTTT
CASSPLKRGGSTDTQYF
>many|TRBV2|.|TRBJ2-3
TGTGCCAGCTGGGGGCCGGCCGGCGGTACGCAGTATTTT
CASWGPAGGTQYF
>many|TRBV6-2/TRBV6-3|.|TRBJ2-2
TGTGCCAGCAGCCCGGACGGAGAACTCACCGGGGAGCTGTTTTTT
CASSPDGELTGELFF
>.|TRBV20-1|TRBD2|TRBJ2-1
TGCAGTGCTAGTCCTCTAGCGGCGTACAATGAGCAGTTCTTC
CSASPLAAYNEQFF
>few|TRBV15|.|TRBJ1-1
TGTGCCACCAGCTCACAGTCCATGAACACTGAAGCTTTCTTT
CATSSQSMNTEAFF
>many|TRBV7-9|.|TRBJ1-2
TGTGCCAGCAGCTTAACAGGACAGCTCTATGGCTACACCTTC
CASSLTGQLYGYTF
>many|TRBV20-1|TRBD1|TRBJ2-5
TGCAGTGCTGACAGGGGCGGGGAGACCCAGTACTTC
CSADRGGETQYF
>many|TRBV11-1|TRBD1|TRBJ1-1
TGTGCCAGCAGCTCGGGACAGTTCGTGATGAACACTGAAGCTTTCTTT
CASSSGQFVMNTEAFF
>many|TRBV7-2|.|TRBJ2-2
TGTGCCAGCAGCTCGAGGGGGGCAATAAAGACCGGGGAGCTGTTTTTT
CASSSRGAIKTGELFF